The 18 T cell receptor beta chains given below trace back to one sample, sequenced in a study of blood T cell repertoires in COVID-19. The repertoire was sequenced with immunoSEQ multiplex PCR; TCRdb's copy has only in-frame clones and lacks some. The data contain roughly 320,000 clones, more than 90% of them seen just once; the ten biggest clones take up 3.9%. Sequencing was carried out using PBMCs or T cells enriched from blood (not recorded which). The receptors shown here come from a woman aged 30 to 39 who had been exposed to COVID-19.

The rearrangement joins TRBV20-1 to TRBJ1-1; D is unresolved. CDR1 and CDR2 (germline): DFQATT, SNEGSKA (reference sequence). This CDR3 is built from 11 residues. The CDR3 loop is CRSDRGTEAFF. In DNA form, the CDR3 reads TGCAGAAGTGACCGGGGCACTGAAGCTTTCTTT.

The gene calls are TRBV19 and TRBJ2-7; a possible D gene is TRBD2 (6 bases). This CDR3 contains 14 residues. Germline CDR1 is LNHDA and CDR2 is SQIVND (reference sequence). Trimming removed 5 bases from V and 6 bases from J, with 17 bases in between. The CDR3 DNA sequence: TGTGCCAGTAGTTATCGGGGGAAATGGGGCGAGCAGTACTTC. Its protein is CASSYRGKWGEQYF.

This clone was detected only a few times. The chain links TRBV9 to TRBJ1-1, with D possibly matching TRBD1 (6 bases). Trimming cost V 3 bases and J 5 bases, with 23 bases left between them. In germline, CDR1 is SGDLS, CDR2 YYNGEE. CDR3 size: 17 residues. The CDR3 bases are TGTGCCAGCAGCGCCAACCCCGAAAGGGGGTCTTGGACTGAAGCTTTCTTT. Amino acid sequence: CASSANPERGSWTEAFF. The complete variable domain, with remaining parts taken from reference TRBV9 and TRBJ1-1, reads DSGVTQTPKHLITATGQRVTLRCSPRSGDLSVYWYQQSLDQGLQFLIQYYNGEERAKGNILERFSAQQFPDLHSELNLSSLELGDSALYFCASSANPERGSWTEAFFGQGTRLTVV.

The chain couples TRBV2 to TRBJ2-7; unclear D gene. This CDR3 is built from 16 residues. V gave up 2 bases and J gave up 2 bases, with 16 bases separating them. CDR1 and CDR2 from the germline V gene are SNHLY and FYNNEI. CDR3 nucleotide sequence: TGTGCCAGCAGTGAACGTGGTACAGTTTCAGCCTACGAGCAGTACTTC. It specifies CASSERGTVSAYEQYF.

For the CDR3, the DNA is TGTGCCAGCAGTGAAGTCCTCTGGGACAGGGAGTCTCAAGCTTTCTTT. Its protein is CASSEVLWDRESQAFF. This chain joins TRBV2 and TRBJ1-1, with 9 positions matching TRBD1. V lost 1 base, J lost 9 bases, and 12 bases stayed unmatched. Germline V CDR1 and CDR2: SNHLY, FYNNEI. This CDR3 spans 16 amino acids. Combining the CDR3 with reference TRBV2 and TRBJ1-1 gives the whole variable domain EPEVTQTPSHQVTQMGQEVILRCVPISNHLYFYWYRQILGQKVEFLVSFYNNEISEKSEIFDDQFSVERPDGSNFTLKIRSTKLEDSAMYFCASSEVLWDRESQAFFGQGTRLTVV.

This chain uses TRBV29-1 with TRBJ1-6; D is ambiguous. The CDR3 is 13 residues long. In germline, CDR1 is SQVTM, CDR2 ANQGSEA. V was trimmed by 7 bases and J by 7 bases, leaving 14 bases between them. The CDR3 nucleotides read TGCAGCGGCCCAGGCCGGTCGAATTCACCCCTCCACTTT. Translating it yields CSGPGRSNSPLHF.

The genes are TRBV30 and TRBJ2-7, with D tentatively TRBD1 (6 bases). The V and J ends lost 2 bases and 3 bases respectively, with 11 bases between them. This CDR3 has 13 residues. Germline loops: CDR1 GTSNPN, CDR2 SVGIG (reference sequence). The CDR3 DNA is TGTGCCTGGAGTCCTGGGGGCCTCTACGAGCAGTACTTC. Its protein is CAWSPGGLYEQYF.

In DNA, the CDR3 is TGTGCCAGCAGGATACAGGGGAGCACAGATACGCAGTATTTT. Translated, it gives CASRIQGSTDTQYF. This sequence joins TRBV2 and TRBJ2-3, with 7 bases that match TRBD1. Per germline, CDR1 SNHLY and CDR2 FYNNEI. The CDR3 is 14 amino acids. With V trimmed by 6 bases and J by 0 bases, 3 bases remained unmatched.

V is TRBV7-9 and J is TRBJ2-3; the D is unclear. V was trimmed by 5 bases and J by 0 bases, leaving 12 bases between them. Germline loops: CDR1 SEHNR, CDR2 FQNEAQ (reference sequence). The CDR3 covers 15 residues. DNA of the CDR3: TGTGCCAGCAGCCGATACACCGTAAGCACAGATACGCAGTATTTT. Translated, it gives CASSRYTVSTDTQYF.

The V and J genes are TRBV4-1 and TRBJ1-5, with TRBD1 matching over 8 bases. V shed 4 bases, J shed 7 bases, and the junction held 6 bases outside the gene matches. The germline gives CDR1 MGHRA, CDR2 YSYEKL. The CDR3 is 14 amino acids. The CDR3 is CASSPGQGRQPQHF. The CDR3 DNA reads TGCGCCAGCAGCCCAGGACAGGGCCGCCAGCCCCAGCATTTT.

This chain uses TRBV29-1 with TRBJ1-2; the D gene is possibly TRBD1 (6 bases). CDR1 is SQVTM, CDR2 ANQGSEA, per germline. V was cut by 5 bases and J by 3 bases, with 16 bases left in between. The CDR3 contains 14 residues. The CDR3 is CSVHHRGADYGYTF. The CDR3 DNA reads TGCAGCGTTCACCATCGGGGGGCGGACTATGGCTACACCTTC. The full variable domain, with the rest looked up from reference TRBV29-1 and TRBJ1-2, is SAVISQKPSRDICQRGTSLTIQCQVDSQVTMMFWYRQQPGQSLTLIATANQGSEATYESGFVIDKFPISRPNLTFSTLTVSNMSPEDSSIYLCSVHHRGADYGYTFGSGTRLTVV.

V and J are TRBV28 and TRBJ1-6; tentatively, D is TRBD1 (5 bases). The V and J ends lost 0 bases and 7 bases respectively, with 10 bases between them. The germline V gene encodes CDR1 MDHEN and CDR2 SYDVKM. This CDR3 region has 15 residues. CDR3 amino acids: CASSLWAGRNSPLHF. CDR3 coding DNA: TGTGCCAGCAGTTTATGGGCAGGGCGGAATTCACCCCTCCACTTT.

CDR3: CASSSTGRTEAFF. In DNA form, the CDR3 reads TGTGCCAGCAGTTCGACAGGGAGGACTGAAGCTTTCTTT. The chain recombines TRBV27 with TRBJ1-1; 7 nucleotides agree with TRBD1. The CDR3 totals 13 residues. Germline V gene sequence: CDR1 MNHEY, CDR2 SMNVEV (reference sequence). With V trimmed by 4 bases and J by 5 bases, 4 bases remained unmatched.

The chain employs TRBV7-6 and TRBJ2-7; TRBD2 might be the D (5 bases). Germline V gives CDR1 SGHVS, CDR2 FNYEAQ. The CDR3 is made up of 14 amino acids. Trimming took off 5 bases at V and 3 bases at J, with 14 bases between the two ends. DNA of the CDR3: TGTGCCAGCAGCAGGACTGCGCTTGTCTACGAGCAGTACTTC. Translation: CASSRTALVYEQYF.

The chain joins TRBV9 to TRBJ1-3; D gene ambiguous. V dropped 0 bases and J dropped 0 bases, with 7 bases sitting between them. There are 15 residues in the CDR3. From germline, CDR1 is SGDLS and CDR2 YYNGEE. CDR3 region: CASSVGLSSGNTIYF. The DNA for the CDR3 is TGTGCCAGCAGCGTAGGCCTTAGCTCTGGAAACACCATATATTTT.

This sequence joins TRBV15 and TRBJ2-7; 10 nucleotides match TRBD1. J lost 7 bases, V lost 5 bases, and 11 bases had no gene match. The CDR3 has 15 residues. Germline lookup yields CDR1 LNHNV and CDR2 YYDKDF (reference sequence). CDR3 in amino acids: CATSGDRGRGREQYF. The CDR3 DNA reads as TGTGCCACCAGCGGTGACAGGGGGCGAGGACGAGAGCAGTACTTC.

The chain couples TRBV5-5 to TRBJ1-5; D may be TRBD1 (5 bases). The V end was cut by 4 bases, the J end by 5 bases, with 13 bases between. This CDR3 contains 14 residues. Germline CDR1 is SGHKS and CDR2 is YYEKEE (reference sequence). The CDR3 loop is CASSPGTWDQPQHF. For the CDR3, the DNA is TGTGCCAGCAGCCCCGGGACTTGGGATCAGCCCCAGCATTTT.

The V and J genes are TRBV19 and TRBJ2-7; 10 bases match TRBD1. Germline V gene lookup returns CDR1 LNHDA and CDR2 SQIVND (reference sequence). Germline trimming cut 5 bases from V and 0 bases from J; bases unmatched to any gene: 1. This CDR3 is built from 14 residues. The CDR3 spells CASSRTGGSYEQYF. The DNA of the CDR3 is TGTGCCAGTAGTCGGACAGGGGGCTCCTACGAGCAGTACTTC.